These 13 T cell receptor beta chains were sequenced from one sample in a study of blood T cell repertoires in COVID-19. Assay used: immunoSEQ multiplex PCR; TCRdb lists only in-frame clones, some missing. The sample gives some 240,000 clones, more than 75% of which show up once; roughly 3.5% is in the top ten. Sequencing was done on a sample of PBMCs or T cells enriched from blood (not recorded which). The source is a woman between 40 and 50 years old with acute COVID-19.

This clone was recorded only once. This chain connects TRBV5-5 to TRBJ2-6; 7 bases are a match to TRBD1. With 5 bases clipped from V and 11 bases from J, the junction kept 7 bases outside the gene matches. Germline CDR1 and CDR2: SGHKS and YYEKEE (reference sequence). The CDR3 contains 13 residues. The CDR3 reads CASRPTGLDVLTF. Here the CDR3 DNA reads TGTGCCAGCAGACCGACAGGGTTGGACGTCCTGACTTTC.

This chain connects TRBV3-1 (or the pseudogene TRBV3-2) to TRBJ2-3, with TRBD2 identical over 8 bases. Germline V gives CDR1 LGHDT, CDR2 YNNKEL (reference sequence). The CDR3 runs 15 residues. The trim removed 0 bases at V and 5 bases at J, leaving 4 bases unmatched. CDR3 amino acids: CASSQESGRGDTQYF. CDR3 coding DNA: TGTGCCAGCAGCCAAGAGAGCGGGAGAGGAGATACGCAGTATTTT.

The gene calls are TRBV9 and TRBJ2-7; possibly TRBD1 for D (5 bases). Trimming left V 0 bases short and J 6 bases short, with 10 bases between. The CDR3 length is 13 residues. Germline V gene sequence: CDR1 SGDLS, CDR2 YYNGEE. CDR3 sequence: CASSVVPQGEQYF. CDR3 nucleotides: TGTGCCAGCAGCGTAGTCCCCCAGGGCGAGCAGTACTTC.

The J gene is TRBJ2-3, the V gene TRBV11-3; 9 positions agree with TRBD2. The V gene end was trimmed by 4 bases and the J gene end by 0 bases; junction bases not matched to a gene: 2. The germline CDR1 and CDR2 sequences are SGHNT and YENEEA. The CDR3 consists of 15 residues. The CDR3 here is CASSWLAGSTDTQYF. The CDR3 DNA follows: TGTGCCAGCAGCTGGCTAGCGGGAAGCACAGATACGCAGTATTTT.

About this clone: The identical CDR3 is also encoded by other nucleotide sequences in the sample. The V gene is TRBV5-1, the J gene TRBJ2-7; TRBD1 matches at 12 bases. CDR3 size: 15 residues. The junction had 4 bases not matched to a gene; V was cut back by 3 bases and J by 3 bases. Germline loops: CDR1 SGHRS, CDR2 YFSETQ. CDR3 nucleotides: TGCGCCAGCAGCTCTGGGACAGGGGGCAGCTACGAGCAGTACTTC. Residues: CASSSGTGGSYEQYF.

V and J are TRBV29-1 and TRBJ1-5; perhaps TRBD1 as D (6 bases). Deletions cut 3 bases from V and 7 bases from J, with 16 bases between. This CDR3 comprises 14 residues. CDR1 and CDR2 from the germline V gene are SQVTM and ANQGSEA. The CDR3 DNA is TGCAGCGTTGACATCTGCAGGGGTTGGCAGCCCCAGCATTTT. Translation: CSVDICRGWQPQHF.

This sequence joins TRBV6-1 and TRBJ2-7; the match to TRBD1 covers 8 bases. Germline CDR1 is MNHNS and CDR2 is SASEGT. The CDR3 has 15 residues. V lost 3 bases, J lost 4 bases, and 8 bases stayed unmatched. The CDR3 is CASSEWGQVIYEQYF. Written as DNA, the CDR3 is TGTGCCAGCAGTGAGTGGGGACAGGTGATTTACGAGCAGTACTTC.

The chain uses TRBV5-6 and TRBJ2-7; D not resolved. The germline V and J ends were trimmed by 1 base and 5 bases, with 16 bases remaining between them. Germline V gene data show CDR1 as SGHDT and CDR2 as YYEEEE. The CDR3 has 15 residues. The CDR3 DNA reads as TGTGCCAGCAGCTTGAACTACTTTCTGTTGGACGAGCAGTACTTC. Translation gives CASSLNYFLLDEQYF. Looking up the rest from reference TRBV5-6 and TRBJ2-7 gives the full variable domain: DAGVTQSPTHLIKTRGQQVTLRCSPKSGHDTVSWYQQALGQGPQFIFQYYEEEERQRGNFPDRFSGHQFPNYSSELNVNALLLGDSALYLCASSLNYFLLDEQYFGPGTRLTVT.

The gene calls are TRBV5-6 and TRBJ2-2; TRBD1 might be the D (6 bases). V was cut by 5 bases and J by 1 base, with 12 bases left in between. This CDR3 region has 15 residues. CDR1 and CDR2 from the germline V gene are SGHDT and YYEEEE. This chain's CDR3 is CASSLQGLNTGELFF. The CDR3 coding sequence is TGTGCCAGCAGTTTACAGGGATTGAACACCGGGGAGCTGTTTTTT.

The rearrangement links TRBV7-3 to TRBJ2-7; 9 bases match TRBD2. Germline assignment: CDR1 SGHTA and CDR2 FQGTGA. The junction had 3 bases not matched to a gene; V was cut back by 0 bases and J by 3 bases. The CDR3 consists of 15 residues. The CDR3 DNA follows: TGTGCCAGCAGCTTAACGGCTAGCGGGAACTACGAGCAGTACTTC. It codes for CASSLTASGNYEQYF.

The chain joins TRBV19 to TRBJ2-5; 7 bases are a match to TRBD2. Germline CDR1 is LNHDA and CDR2 is SQIVND (reference sequence). With V trimmed by 7 bases and J by 2 bases, 7 bases remained unmatched. CDR3 length: 14 amino acids. The CDR3 region is CASTGGGAQETQYF. CDR3 bases: TGTGCCAGTACTGGGGGGGGAGCTCAAGAGACCCAGTACTTC.

This clone showed up just a few times. The rearrangement joins TRBV2 to TRBJ1-2; 10 bases line up with TRBD1. The V and J ends lost 3 bases and 4 bases, in that order; junction bases with no gene match: 11. From germline, CDR1 is SNHLY and CDR2 FYNNEI. The CDR3 covers 17 residues. The CDR3 coding sequence is TGTGCCAGCAGTGAGACCGGGACAGGGGAGGTGGCCTATGGCTACACCTTC. Translating gives CASSETGTGEVAYGYTF.

The chain has TRBV5-8 and TRBJ1-4; 7 bases fit TRBD1. The CDR3 is made up of 18 amino acids. V lost 3 bases, J lost 0 bases, and 11 bases stayed unmatched. In germline, CDR1 is SGHTS, CDR2 YDEGEE. CDR3 nucleotides: TGTGCCAGCAGCTCGAAAGGACAGGCCTTTGCAACTAATGAAAAACTGTTTTTT. Protein product: CASSSKGQAFATNEKLFF.